The 7 T cell receptor beta chains below were found in one sample sequenced in a study of T-cell reconstitution after alpha-beta-depleted transplantation in children. Unique molecular identifiers were built into the TCRbeta library. MiXCR, run by TCRdb on the PCR reads, gives a single entry per CDR3 protein. The data hold 100,000 to 120,000 distinct CDR3 sequences, with around 10% observed a single time. Sequenced here: PBMCs from the stem cell graft donor, sampled from the stem cell graft. The receptors originated from a human donor who donated a stem cell graft to a child with acute lymphoblastic leukemia.

This clonotype was recorded many times. The CDR3 here is CSEMDRSSNQPQHF. The CDR3 nucleotides are TGCAGCGAAATGGACAGGAGTAGCAATCAGCCCCAGCATTTT. The gene calls are TRBV29-1 and TRBJ1-5; TRBD1 aligns across 7 bases. Germline lookup yields CDR1 SQVTM and CDR2 ANQGSEA. The V gene end was trimmed by 7 bases and the J gene end by 0 bases; junction bases not matched to a gene: 6. This CDR3 has 14 amino acids.

This clonotype has a count of ten or more. The V gene is TRBV9, the J gene TRBJ2-7; perhaps TRBD2 as D (5 bases). V was trimmed by 0 bases and J by 3 bases, leaving 22 bases between them. This CDR3 has 18 residues. In germline, CDR1 is SGDLS, CDR2 YYNGEE. The CDR3, as DNA: TGTGCCAGCAGCGTAGCCCCGGGAACCAGCGTAGGAAACTACGAGCAGTACTTC. Protein product: CASSVAPGTSVGNYEQYF.

The table lists this clonotype with many counts. This rearrangement joins TRBV20-1 to TRBJ2-7, with TRBD2 matching over 8 bases. Germline-derived CDR1 and CDR2 are DFQATT and SNEGSKA (reference sequence). There are 13 residues in the CDR3. The chain's CDR3 is CRVVSGSGYEQYF. CDR3 coding DNA: TGCAGGGTGGTGAGCGGGAGTGGGTACGAGCAGTACTTC.

There are many counts of this clonotype. The rearrangement uses TRBV5-1 and TRBJ2-7, with TRBD1 matching over 7 bases. The V and J ends lost 4 bases and 2 bases, in that order; junction bases with no gene match: 12. The CDR3 runs to 16 residues. Germline CDR1 SGHRS, CDR2 YFSETQ. The DNA of the CDR3 is TGCGCCAGCAGCCGAGCTCCGGGACAGCAAACCTACGAGCAGTACTTC. Amino acid sequence: CASSRAPGQQTYEQYF.

Ten or more counts support this clonotype. The chain links TRBV29-1 to TRBJ2-7; 9 bases are shared with TRBD1. Germline V lookup: CDR1 SQVTM, CDR2 ANQGSEA. The CDR3 runs to 11 residues. Unmatched junction bases numbered 0, after V lost 6 bases and J lost 3 bases. In nucleotides, the CDR3 is TGCAGCGTGACAGGGGGCTACGAGCAGTACTTC. This encodes CSVTGGYEQYF.

This clonotype was observed at least ten times. The J gene is TRBJ1-2, the V gene TRBV4-1, with unresolved D. From germline, CDR1 is MGHRA and CDR2 YSYEKL. The length of the CDR3 is 17 residues. Trimming left V 2 bases short and J 4 bases short, with 20 bases between. This chain's CDR3 is CASSQLPGGQPVYGYTF. The DNA for the CDR3 is TGCGCCAGCAGCCAACTACCCGGCGGGCAGCCCGTCTATGGCTACACCTTC.

This clonotype was picked up many times. The V call is TRBV6-2 or TRBV6-3, the J call TRBJ1-1, with TRBD1 matching over 9 bases. V dropped 4 bases and J dropped 0; count of bases not matched to a gene: 6. CDR1 and CDR2 from the germline V gene are MNHEY and SVGEGT. The CDR3 sequence is 16 residues long. Here the CDR3 DNA reads TGTGCCAGCAGTTGGGACAGGGATTCGATGAACACTGAAGCTTTCTTT. Residues: CASSWDRDSMNTEAFF.